The present entry profiles one T cell receptor (beta chain) with its context. This clonotype showed up many times. What this receptor recognizes is not known. There are no base qualities to consult, and no much larger clone falls within one base. This sample is part of a study of T cells after yellow fever vaccination (dated by TCRdb to between 2017 and 2020). Background for the entire study: Libraries from fractions with low cell numbers were prepared with the SMART-Seq v4 Ultra Low Input RNA kit. To track T-cell clones before and after primary and booster YFV17D yellow fever vaccination, bulk TCR alpha and beta repertoires were sequenced longitudinally. Two healthy male donors, one aged 18 to 29 and one aged 30 to 40 years, made up the cohort. Blood was drawn at multiple timepoints before and after primary and secondary immunization, with bulk PBMC replicates and cell subsets isolated.

The reads were generated on an Illumina NovaSeq 6000. TCR cDNA was made using 5'RACE template switching, a step that added a universal primer site and unique molecular identifiers. Priming of cDNA synthesis was performed from both the TCR alpha and TCR beta constant segments. Two PCR steps were used to amplify libraries, with sample barcodes and sequencing adapters being added in the second step. Libraries were sequenced on Illumina HiSeq 2500 (2x100 bp) or NovaSeq (2x150 bp). In the original analysis: MIGEC was used to demultiplex reads and collapse the reads into UMI consensus sequences, and MiXCR was used for V(D)J alignment. Vaccine-responding clonotypes were defined with edgeR using replicate PBMC samples, requiring FDR below 0.01 and a log2 fold change above 5 up to day 15. Each bulk clonotype received a CD4 or CD8 identity based on whether the sequenced CD4 or CD8 repertoire contained that clonotype at higher abundance. The public sequencing data were trimmed at Q25 with fastp and processed into clonotypes with MiXCR by TCRdb, which kept only in-frame beta chains. Rows with a matching CDR3 protein are joined into one entry that keeps the most common DNA and genes. TCRdb's processing, not the authors' own work, is the source of the V and J calls. This sample lists roughly 330,000 distinct CDR3 sequences; 4% were detected once. 24% of the sample is in the top ten clones.

Interpreted using the paper, the treatment or condition label stands for: live attenuated yellow fever vaccine strain. Two biological replicates of bulk PBMCs were collected at each blood-draw timepoint. PBMCs were isolated from peripheral blood using a standard Ficoll-Paque protocol. TriZol was used to extract RNA from bulk PBMCs, from CD4 and CD8 fractions, and from dextramer-positive and dextramer-negative fractions. The junction shows trimming of 7 bases on V and 3 bases on J, and the gene matches do not reach 1 base of it. The CDR3 sequence holds 13 residues, the cysteine and phenylalanine included. Kept here is only the CDR3 DNA, which spans 39 bases and is read in frame from base 1. Results and caveats for the whole study, not just this receptor: Compared with the primary T-cell response, the secondary T-cell response was weaker but faster, peaking on day 5 rather than day 15. A small share of clonotypes occurred in both CD4 and CD8 compartments, likely arising from convergent recombination. Computational filtering was needed because FACS-sorted repertoires could contain abundant contaminating clonotypes from the bulk population. Because the study included only two donors, the extent to which the findings can be generalized is limited. Most clones expanded after primary vaccination were re-detected after the booster (almost 98% of CD4 and around 86% of CD8), suggesting broad memory maintenance.

This clonotype was obtained from a man in his late teens or twenties who received the YFV17D yellow fever vaccine. The V and J genes are TRBV12-3 or TRBV12-4 and TRBJ1-5; 9 central nucleotides agree with TRBD1. The source was PBMCs, collected 5 days after the yellow fever booster vaccination. The CDR3 protein sequence reads: CASNRGLNQPQHF. DNA sequence: TGTGCCAGCAACAGGGGGCTCAATCAGCCCCAGCATTTT.